This T cell receptor (beta chain) was profiled in a study of early T cells in non-severe SARS-CoV-2 infection. TCRdb independently ran MiXCR on the 5' RACE reads; one entry per CDR3 protein. The sample includes about 99,000 distinct CDR3 sequences, around 16% of them seen just once. Unmatched junction bases numbered 3, after V lost 3 bases and J lost 1 base. Per germline, CDR1 DFQATT and CDR2 SNEGSKA (reference sequence). The length of the CDR3 is 13 residues. This receptor was identified in an adult who was a healthcare worker with PCR-confirmed SARS-CoV-2 infection or an uninfected control (not recorded which). Sequenced: whole blood. The rearrangement links TRBV20-1 to TRBJ2-7; 7 bases are shared with TRBD2. The CDR3 here is CSARGTTSYEQYF. The CDR3, as DNA: TGCAGTGCTAGGGGGACTACTTCCTACGAGCAGTACTTC.